These 19 T cell receptor beta chains share one sample of origin, sequenced in a study of blood T cell repertoires in COVID-19. The protocol was immunoSEQ multiplex PCR, while the TCRdb copy is restricted to in-frame clones and leaves out a portion. Of 350,000 to 450,000 clones in the sample, less than 90% were seen once. The sample was PBMCs or T cells enriched from blood (not recorded which). The receptor set was obtained from a woman in her forties or fifties who had recovered from COVID-19.

V usage is TRBV7-8 and J usage is TRBJ1-2; 8 nucleotides line up with TRBD1. Germline V CDR1 and CDR2: SGHVS, FQNEAQ. CDR3 length equals 15 residues. V dropped 1 base and J dropped 1; count of bases not matched to a gene: 2. The CDR3 loop is CASSLEDRVNYGYTF. In nucleotides, the CDR3 is TGTGCCAGCAGCTTAGAGGACAGGGTTAACTATGGCTACACCTTC. Variable domain in full (rest from reference TRBV7-8 and TRBJ1-2): GAGVSQSPRYKVAKRGQDVALRCDPISGHVSLFWYQQALGQGPEFLTYFQNEAQLDKSGLPSDRFFAERPEGSVSTLKIQRTQQEDSAVYLCASSLEDRVNYGYTFGSGTRLTVV.

Only a few counts were recorded for this clone. The chain employs TRBV30 and TRBJ1-2; 10 nucleotides line up with TRBD1. The CDR3 consists of 16 residues. Germline loops: CDR1 GTSNPN, CDR2 SVGIG (reference sequence). Trimming at V came to 2 bases and at J to 4 bases, leaving 10 bases not matched to a gene. CDR3 in amino acids: CAWSRGQGILGYGYTF. CDR3 in DNA: TGTGCCTGGAGTCGGGGACAGGGGATTTTGGGCTATGGCTACACCTTC.

Only a few counts were recorded for this clone. This sequence joins TRBV11-2 and TRBJ2-3; 11 nucleotides agree with TRBD1. CDR3 size: 15 residues. In germline, CDR1 is SGHAT, CDR2 FQNNGV. The V gene end was trimmed by 5 bases and the J gene end by 3 bases; junction bases not matched to a gene: 4. This CDR3 is CASSLDRGLTDTQYF. DNA for the CDR3: TGTGCCAGCAGCCTGGACAGGGGGCTTACAGATACGCAGTATTTT.

V is TRBV4-2 and J is TRBJ2-7; tentative D call: TRBD1 (6 bases). V was clipped by 2 bases and J by 4 bases, with 21 bases between them. The germline V gene encodes CDR1 LGHNA and CDR2 YNFKEQ. This CDR3 has 17 amino acids. The CDR3 is CASSQSLQGSWAYEQYF. The CDR3 DNA reads as TGTGCCAGCAGCCAATCGCTACAGGGTAGTTGGGCGTACGAGCAGTACTTC.

This clone appeared once. The rearrangement uses TRBV7-8 and TRBJ2-1; D perhaps matches TRBD2 (5 bases). The CDR3 is 16 residues long. V dropped 6 bases and J dropped 2 bases, with 17 bases sitting between them. Germline V gene lookup returns CDR1 SGHVS and CDR2 FQNEAQ. The CDR3 sequence is CASRHERAITYNEQFF. The CDR3 nucleotides are TGTGCCAGCAGACACGAGAGGGCTATCACCTACAATGAGCAGTTCTTC.

The gene calls are TRBV3-1 (or the pseudogene TRBV3-2) and TRBJ1-2, with 9 bases fitting TRBD1. The CDR3 spans 14 residues. Germline CDR1 and CDR2: LGHDT and YNNKEL (reference sequence). Trimming removed 6 bases from V and 6 bases from J; junction bases left unmatched: 8. As DNA, the CDR3 is TGTGCCAGCAGGGTGGGACAGGGCTACCATGGCTACACCTTC. This encodes CASRVGQGYHGYTF.

The rearrangement links TRBV29-1 to TRBJ1-1, with D possibly being TRBD1 (5 bases). Trimming shortened V by 5 bases and J by 5 bases, and 21 bases separated the two germline ends. This CDR3 is 15 amino acids long. Looked up from germline, CDR1 is SQVTM and CDR2 is ANQGSEA. CDR3 sequence (DNA): TGCAGCGTTACAAAGGGGCTCAAGGGGAATACTGAAGCTTTCTTT. It is translated as CSVTKGLKGNTEAFF.

The chain has TRBV6-2 or TRBV6-3 and TRBJ1-5; D possibly corresponds to TRBD1 (5 bases). From germline, CDR1 is MNHEY and CDR2 SVGEGT. Trimming took 6 bases from V and 6 from J, leaving 15 bases between them. The CDR3 loop spans 14 amino acids. This chain's CDR3 is CASSSRGKGQPQHF. The CDR3 DNA is TGTGCCAGCAGCAGCCGGGGGAAGGGTCAGCCCCAGCATTTT.

The CDR3 protein is CASSQAPQGVYGYTF. The CDR3 nucleotides are TGCGCCAGCAGCCAAGCGCCACAGGGGGTATATGGCTACACCTTC. V gene TRBV4-1 combines with J gene TRBJ1-2, with TRBD1 identical over 8 bases. CDR3 size: 15 residues. CDR1 is MGHRA and CDR2 is YSYEKL in the germline V gene. V lost 1 base and J lost 5; bases outside the gene matches: 6.

V usage is TRBV6-2 or TRBV6-3 and J usage is TRBJ2-3; tentative D call: TRBD1 (5 bases). V lost 2 bases and J lost 0, with 9 bases in between. Germline loops: CDR1 MNHEY, CDR2 SVGEGT. The CDR3 extends over 15 amino acids. As DNA, the CDR3 is TGTGCCAGCAGTTACGGACATCCCAGCACAGATACGCAGTATTTT. This codes for CASSYGHPSTDTQYF.

The chain couples TRBV6-4 to TRBJ1-1; no firm D call. The CDR3 sequence is 16 residues long. The germline gives CDR1 MRHNA, CDR2 SNTAGT. Deletions cut 6 bases from V and 6 bases from J, with 23 bases between. As DNA, the CDR3 is TGTGCCAGCAGCGACCTGGGAGTAAGCGGGTTCTCTGAAGCTTTCTTT. As protein: CASSDLGVSGFSEAFF.

The V call is TRBV5-8, the J call TRBJ1-5, with 9 bases fitting TRBD1. The CDR3 extends over 13 amino acids. Unmatched junction bases numbered 5, after V lost 4 bases and J lost 9 bases. Per the germline V gene, CDR1 is SGHTS and CDR2 is YDEGEE. The CDR3 DNA reads as TGTGCCAGCAGCCCGACAGGGGGGAGGCCCCAGCATTTT. Encoded protein: CASSPTGGRPQHF.

V gene TRBV10-1 combines with J gene TRBJ2-3, with TRBD2 matching 8 bases. The CDR3 consists of 16 residues. Germline CDR1 and CDR2: WNHNN and SYGVQD (reference sequence). The junction had 9 bases not matched to a gene; V was cut back by 5 bases and J by 2 bases. The CDR3 spells CASSPAGTRPTDTQYF. The CDR3 DNA follows: TGCGCCAGCAGTCCTGCCGGGACTAGACCCACAGATACGCAGTATTTT.

The gene calls are TRBV5-6 and TRBJ2-3, with D uncertain. CDR1 is SGHDT, CDR2 YYEEEE, per germline. Trimming shortened V by 2 bases and J by 2 bases, and 12 bases separated the two germline ends. The length of the CDR3 is 15 residues. Here the CDR3 DNA reads TGTGCCAGCAGCTTCGCACAGCCTCTCACAGATACGCAGTATTTT. Protein product: CASSFAQPLTDTQYF.

The rearrangement uses TRBV19 and TRBJ2-1; TRBD2 aligns across 8 bases. Germline CDR1 LNHDA, CDR2 SQIVND (reference sequence). The V and J ends lost 5 bases and 6 bases, in that order; junction bases with no gene match: 15. This CDR3 has 17 amino acids. The DNA for the CDR3 is TGTGCCAGTAGTCGTGAAGCCAATCGGGGGGGAGCCAATGAGCAGTTCTTC. This codes for CASSREANRGGANEQFF.

The chain joins TRBV6-2 or TRBV6-3 to TRBJ2-3; 8 positions agree with TRBD1. CDR1 MNHEY and CDR2 SVGEGT come from the germline V gene. V was pared by 5 bases and J by 5 bases, with 12 bases of the junction left unmatched. The length of the CDR3 is 16 residues. The CDR3 region has the DNA TGTGCCAGCAGTCCAGGACAGGGTCTAATATTAGATACGCAGTATTTT. Translation: CASSPGQGLILDTQYF.

The J gene is TRBJ2-1, the V gene TRBV7-2, with 7 bases lining up with TRBD2. Germline CDR1 is SGHTA and CDR2 is FQGNSA. Losses at the gene ends were 0 bases for V and 3 bases for J; bases not matched to a gene: 2. The CDR3 length is 15 residues. CDR3 in DNA: TGTGCCAGCAGCTTAGCGGGAGGGAACTACAATGAGCAGTTCTTC. It yields the protein CASSLAGGNYNEQFF.

The rearrangement uses TRBV28 and TRBJ2-5; D may be TRBD2 (6 bases). Looked up from germline, CDR1 is MDHEN and CDR2 is SYDVKM. The CDR3 runs 13 residues. V shed 6 bases and J shed 4 bases, with 12 bases lying between them. CDR3 sequence: CASSQKLAETQYF. The CDR3 bases are TGTGCCAGCAGCCAAAAACTAGCAGAGACCCAGTACTTC. The entire variable domain, with the rest obtained from reference TRBV28 and TRBJ2-5, is as follows: DVKVTQSSRYLVKRTGEKVFLECVQDMDHENMFWYRQDPGLGLRLIYFSYDVKMKEKGDIPEGYSVSREKKERFSLILESASTNQTSMYLCASSQKLAETQYFGPGTRLLVL.

This clone has more than one count but fewer than ten. This CDR3 reads CAWSGQGGTEAFF. CDR3 sequence (DNA): TGTGCCTGGAGTGGACAGGGAGGTACTGAAGCTTTCTTT. The chain has TRBV30 and TRBJ1-1, with TRBD1 identical over 7 bases. Unmatched junction bases numbered 4, after V lost 1 base and J lost 5 bases. The CDR3 is 13 amino acids. Germline CDR1 and CDR2: GTSNPN and SVGIG (reference sequence).